The entry that follows covers one TCR beta chain sequence. Donors in Cohort 3 counted as recovered after two negative PCRs, clearance, or symptom resolution. These data are taken from a study of blood T cell repertoires in COVID-19. Study as a whole: Specimens from acute and convalescent COVID-19 originated in the United States, Italy and Spain. PBMCs, B-cell-depleted T cells, or T cells were the source of the cDNA or gDNA that made up the material.

Trimming removed 2 bases from V and 1 base from J; junction bases left unmatched: 2. The CDR3 runs to 17 residues. Per germline, CDR1 KGHDR and CDR2 SFDVKD. TCRdb's copy holds only in-frame clones and misses some; the assay was immunoSEQ multiplex PCR. The sample consists of 200,000 to 300,000 clones, roughly 89% of them appearing once. The V gene is TRBV24-1, the J gene TRBJ2-2, with TRBD2 matching over 11 bases. What was sequenced was PBMCs or T cells enriched from blood (not recorded which). The clonotype comes from a young woman who had recovered from COVID-19. The CDR3, as DNA: TGTGCCACCAGTGATTCGGGACTAGCGGTGAACACCGGGGAGCTGTTTTTT. Its translation is CATSDSGLAVNTGELFF.